This T cell receptor (beta chain) was obtained from a study of cytomegalovirus exposure and HLA in healthy donors. The germline CDR1 and CDR2 sequences are DFQATT and SNEGSKA (reference sequence). This CDR3 is built from 10 residues. The ends were cut back, 4 bases at V and 4 bases at J, with 5 bases in the middle. Data came from immunoSEQ multiplex PCR; TCRdb stores just in-frame clones and leaves some out. The repertoire holds 55,000 to 65,000 clones, 90% to 95% seen once, with approximately 6% in the top ten. The rearrangement uses TRBV20-1 and TRBJ2-7; D is unresolved. This receptor was taken from a woman aged 18-29 years in good health and CMV-seropositive. Sequenced: PBMCs. This CDR3 reads CSATGYEQYF. CDR3 DNA sequence: TGCAGTGCTACCGGGTACGAGCAGTACTTC.